Described below is a single TCR beta chain sequence and its context. Its antigen is currently unknown. This sample was included in a study of shared clonotypes between healthy human individuals. Study at large: Each donor had three CD4 naive, three CD4 memory, two CD8 naive and one CD8 memory plate. Points from the study as a whole: Clonotype sharing across several donors was observed for around 5% of naive CD4 clonotypes. Blood was the sole source, and tissue repertoires probably differ.

The CDR3 extends over 15 amino acids. The trim removed 8 bases at V and 3 bases at J, leaving 12 bases unmatched. Germline values: CDR1 MDHEN, CDR2 SYDVKM. Caucasian adults living in Nashville, Tennessee, provided all samples. Assay: immunoSEQ multiplex PCR; the TCRdb copy retains only in-frame clones and omits some. Of roughly 380,000 clones listed, 90% to 98% are singletons. This rearrangement joins TRBV28 to TRBJ2-7; 8 bases map to TRBD2. The TCR comes from a young man in good health. The sample taken for sequencing was memory CD8+ T cells sorted from blood. Noted subset: CD45RO+ cells pooled with CCR7-negative TemRA cells. CDR3 in amino acids: CASSRGSGRLYEQYF. The CDR3 DNA reads TGTGCCAGCTCCCGGGGGAGCGGGAGACTCTACGAGCAGTACTTC.